The source of this TCR beta chain is a study of T cells in Graves' hyperthyroidism and ophthalmopathy. Germline CDR1 and CDR2: DFQATT and SNEGSKA (reference sequence). The CDR3 sequence is 16 residues long. With 1 base removed from V and 2 bases from J, the gap between germline ends came to 15 bases. This clonotype was observed many times. Uncontrolled infection, other autoimmune disease, pregnancy or lactation disqualified patients from enrolment. The investigators amplified TCR beta CDR3 regions from RNA transcripts. A first-round RT-PCR of the TCR CDR3 used the HTBI primer set. MiXCR was run by TCRdb on the multiplex PCR reads, yielding one entry per CDR3 protein. The table lists hundreds of thousands of distinct CDR3 sequences, roughly 14% of them singletons.

The chain links TRBV20-1 to TRBJ1-5, with D possibly being TRBD1 (6 bases). The sequence was obtained from a woman aged 40-49 years with Graves' ophthalmopathy. Sequencing was done on a sample of blood. The CDR3 loop reads CSARGAGVGGNQPQHF. The CDR3 DNA follows: TGCAGTGCTAGAGGAGCAGGGGTCGGGGGCAATCAGCCCCAGCATTTT.